This TCR beta chain originates from a study of OX40 agonist ivuxolimab in advanced cancers. At baseline, cycle 4 day 1, and cycle 7 day 1, blood was sampled. Note on this clone: Its target is unknown.

Clones were read by immunoSEQ multiplex PCR, and TCRdb kept only the in-frame ones, dropping some. The sample records about 67,000 clones, approximately 80% being singletons. V shed 4 bases, J shed 5 bases, and the junction held 5 bases outside the gene matches. Per germline, CDR1 SGHRS and CDR2 YFSETQ. This CDR3 comprises 14 residues. Overall study findings and caveats: The work left the antigen specificity of expanded peripheral T cells undetermined. There were, on average, more expanded clones in CD8+ T cells than in CD4+.

The source is an adult with an advanced solid tumor such as melanoma, head and neck, liver or kidney cancer. J is TRBJ1-2 and V is TRBV5-1; TRBD1 agrees at 10 bases. The material sequenced was CD4+ or CD8+ T cells sorted from blood, taken in a trial of the OX40 agonist ivuxolimab. The CDR3 DNA reads TGCGCCAGCAGCCGGGAGGGACAGGGGTATGGCTACACCTTC. Encoded protein: CASSREGQGYGYTF.